This passage covers 28 T cell receptor beta chains from one sample sequenced in a study of T cell changes during pregnancy in multiple sclerosis (dated by TCRdb to about 2019). Library preparation employed the immunoSEQ multiplex PCR assay. TCRdb took over this immuneACCESS table, retaining in-frame rearrangements with V and J assigned. Such tables are incomplete; in checked studies, under half of the missing clones stem from an unresolved V gene, and the remainder is unexplained. Within this sample are approximately 30,000 clones, with roughly 89% of them counted one time only. The ten largest clones represent 5.1% of the sample. The specimen comprised CD8+ T cells from peripheral blood mononuclear cells, sampled in the first trimester of pregnancy. These receptors came from a female donor with multiple sclerosis, enrolled in a pregnancy study.

V gene TRBV7-8 combines with J gene TRBJ1-4, with no clear D. V shed 0 bases and J shed 6 bases, with 11 bases lying between them. Germline loops: CDR1 SGHVS, CDR2 FQNEAQ. The CDR3 consists of 15 residues. CDR3 sequence: CASSLAIGSYEKLFF. The DNA of the CDR3 is TGTGCCAGCAGCTTAGCGATAGGTAGCTATGAAAAACTGTTTTTT.

In regard to this clone: A read error is likely, as this CDR3 ends without the conserved phenylalanine or tryptophan. The chain has TRBV5-6 and TRBJ1-2; D not resolved. Trimming pared 0 bases from V and 11 bases from J, leaving 20 bases between. The germline gives CDR1 SGHDT, CDR2 YYEEEE. CDR3 length: 15 residues. This CDR3 reads CASSLVARPTMRYTL. CDR3 DNA sequence: TGTGCCAGCAGCTTGGTTGCCCGACCGACTATGCGTTACACCCTC.

This clone showed up just once. The rearrangement links TRBV4-3 to TRBJ1-1; a possible D gene is TRBD1 (6 bases). Germline V gene data show CDR1 as LGHNA and CDR2 as YSLEER. V was pared by 1 base and J by 2 bases, with 8 bases between. This CDR3 is built from 14 residues. The CDR3 DNA follows: TGCGCCAGCAGCCAAGGGACAGTTAACACTGAAGCTTTCTTT. Translation gives CASSQGTVNTEAFF.

The V call is TRBV27, the J call TRBJ2-2, with 9 bases lining up with TRBD2. After removal of 2 bases from V and 3 bases from J, the junction contained 4 bases not matched to a gene. The CDR3 extends over 16 amino acids. The germline V gene encodes CDR1 MNHEY and CDR2 SMNVEV (reference sequence). The CDR3 DNA follows: TGTGCCAGCAGTTTAGGTACTAGCGGGTACACCGGGGAGCTGTTTTTT. Translating it yields CASSLGTSGYTGELFF.

The rearrangement uses TRBV5-1 and TRBJ2-3, with D possibly matching TRBD2 (7 bases). Germline CDR1 reads SGHRS; CDR2 reads YFSETQ. The CDR3 is made up of 18 amino acids. The V end lost 3 bases, the J end lost 1 base, and 21 bases lay between the germline ends. CDR3 nucleotides: TGCGCCAGCAGCTGGGACCCCCCGGGGGAGGGGGGCACAGATACGCAGTATTTT. Translated: CASSWDPPGEGGTDTQYF.

In this sample, this clone turned up once. The CDR3: CATSRDRSMNTEAFF. The CDR3 bases are TGTGCCACCAGCAGGGACAGGAGCATGAACACTGAAGCTTTCTTT. The gene calls are TRBV15 and TRBJ1-1; 7 bases map to TRBD1. The V gene end was trimmed by 3 bases and the J gene end by 0 bases; junction bases not matched to a gene: 4. The germline V gene encodes CDR1 LNHNV and CDR2 YYDKDF (reference sequence). The CDR3 runs 15 residues.

The gene calls are TRBV7-9 and TRBJ2-5; D is perhaps TRBD1 (6 bases). CDR1 is SEHNR, CDR2 FQNEAQ, per germline (reference sequence). This CDR3 region has 12 residues. V was pared by 7 bases and J by 4 bases, with 10 bases between. The CDR3 loop is CASKKGGETQYF. CDR3 nucleotide sequence: TGTGCCAGCAAAAAAGGGGGAGAGACCCAGTACTTC.

The chain links TRBV18 to TRBJ1-1; the D gene is possibly TRBD1 (5 bases). The CDR3 is made up of 19 amino acids. Germline values: CDR1 KGHSH, CDR2 LQKENI. V lost 4 bases and J lost 0, with 24 bases in between. The CDR3 nucleotides are TGTGCCAGCTCACGGGGGAGGAAGGGAGCCTCACGAATGAACACTGAAGCTTTCTTT. Translating gives CASSRGRKGASRMNTEAFF.

V gene TRBV5-1 combines with J gene TRBJ2-1; 7 bases match TRBD2. V lost 4 bases to trimming and J lost 6 bases; unmatched junction nucleotides: 13. The CDR3 runs 16 residues. From germline, CDR1 is SGHRS and CDR2 YFSETQ. CDR3 region: CASSRHRGEGVNEQFF. The CDR3 nucleotides are TGCGCCAGCAGCCGACATCGCGGGGAGGGTGTCAATGAGCAGTTCTTC.

This clone appeared once. The chain combines TRBV7-9 with TRBJ2-7; D possibly corresponds to TRBD1 (6 bases). CDR3 length equals 15 residues. Trimming removed 5 bases from V and 5 bases from J, with 19 bases in between. The germline V gene has CDR1 SEHNR and CDR2 FQNEAQ (reference sequence). The CDR3 spells CASSLEERQEHEQYF. The CDR3 DNA reads as TGTGCCAGCAGCCTAGAAGAAAGACAGGAACACGAGCAGTACTTC.

V usage is TRBV5-4 and J usage is TRBJ2-7; weak D call: TRBD1 (6 bases). This CDR3 region has 16 residues. Per the germline V gene, CDR1 is SGHNT and CDR2 is YYREEE (reference sequence). The V and J ends lost 1 base and 2 bases respectively, with 16 bases between them. The CDR3 here is CASSLSERDTPYEQYF. The DNA of the CDR3 is TGTGCCAGCAGCTTGTCGGAAAGGGACACCCCCTACGAGCAGTACTTC.

The chain recombines TRBV9 with TRBJ2-1; 8 nucleotides align to TRBD2. The germline CDR1 and CDR2 sequences are SGDLS and YYNGEE. The length of the CDR3 is 15 residues. Trimming removed 4 bases from V and 10 bases from J; junction bases left unmatched: 13. The CDR3 protein is CASSPIFVGGREQFF. As DNA, the CDR3 is TGTGCCAGCAGCCCAATATTTGTGGGCGGGAGGGAGCAGTTCTTC.

The rearrangement uses TRBV29-1 and TRBJ2-1; D is undetermined. This CDR3 contains 11 residues. CDR1 is SQVTM, CDR2 ANQGSEA, per germline. The ends were cut back, 7 bases at V and 6 bases at J, with 10 bases in the middle. The CDR3: CSAMPGNEQFF. DNA of the CDR3: TGCAGCGCCATGCCAGGCAATGAGCAGTTCTTC.

The genes are TRBV13 and TRBJ1-4; D is unclear. Germline V lookup: CDR1 PRHDT, CDR2 FYEKMQ (reference sequence). Trimming shortened V by 4 bases and J by 3 bases, and 12 bases separated the two germline ends. This CDR3 contains 15 residues. For the CDR3, the DNA is TGTGCCAGCAGCTCCCAACAGATCCCTAATGAAAAACTGTTTTTT. Protein: CASSSQQIPNEKLFF.

CDR3 region: CASSPSGGNQPQHF. In DNA, the CDR3 is TGTGCCAGCAGCCCCTCGGGTGGCAATCAGCCCCAGCATTTT. V usage is TRBV9 and J usage is TRBJ1-5, with D hard to call. Germline CDR1 is SGDLS and CDR2 is YYNGEE. V was pared by 4 bases and J by 2 bases, with 10 bases between. CDR3 size: 14 residues. Drawing the rest from reference TRBV9 and TRBJ1-5, the complete variable domain is DSGVTQTPKHLITATGQRVTLRCSPRSGDLSVYWYQQSLDQGLQFLIQYYNGEERAKGNILERFSAQQFPDLHSELNLSSLELGDSALYFCASSPSGGNQPQHFGDGTRLSIL.

This clone was seen more than once but under ten times. The chain uses TRBV7-9 and TRBJ1-5; D ambiguous. CDR3 size: 12 residues. Trimming left V 5 bases short and J 8 bases short, with 10 bases between. Germline CDR1 and CDR2: SEHNR and FQNEAQ (reference sequence). The CDR3 reads CASSPAAEPQHF. CDR3 nucleotides: TGTGCCAGCAGCCCAGCAGCGGAGCCCCAGCATTTT.

This clone was seen more than once but under ten times. V gene TRBV7-7 combines with J gene TRBJ2-5; 7 bases are shared with TRBD2. The CDR3 is 14 residues long. Trimming took 3 bases from V and 2 from J; bases not matched to a gene: 3. Germline-derived CDR1 and CDR2 are SSHAT and FNYEAQ (reference sequence). CDR3 nucleotides: TGTGCCAGCAGCTTGTGGGAGGGGCAAGAGACCCAGTACTTC. As protein: CASSLWEGQETQYF.

The chain combines TRBV7-6 with TRBJ2-6, with no clear D. V was cut by 8 bases and J by 1 base, with 3 bases left in between. The V gene's germline CDR1 is SGHVS and CDR2 FNYEAQ. The CDR3 consists of 12 residues. The CDR3 nucleotides read TGTGCCAGCCAGTCTGGGGCCAACGTCCTGACTTTC. It yields the protein CASQSGANVLTF.

This clone was seen once. The chain joins TRBV5-6 to TRBJ2-1; 7 nucleotides match TRBD2. V trimming: 1 base; J trimming: 7 bases; junction bases outside the gene matches: 11. Germline-derived CDR1 and CDR2 are SGHDT and YYEEEE. The CDR3 spans 16 residues. CDR3 in amino acids: CASSLMVGGRTNEQFF. CDR3 in DNA: TGTGCCAGCAGCTTGATGGTGGGCGGGAGAACGAATGAGCAGTTCTTC.

To note about this clone: Distinct nucleotide sequences in the sample also encode this CDR3. The chain's CDR3 is CASSPTGYYEQYF. As DNA, the CDR3 is TGTGCCAGCAGTCCTACAGGGTACTACGAGCAGTACTTC. The chain employs TRBV27 and TRBJ2-7; D may be TRBD1 (6 bases). V was pared by 5 bases and J by 3 bases, with 11 bases between. From germline, CDR1 is MNHEY and CDR2 SMNVEV (reference sequence). This CDR3 region has 13 residues.

J is TRBJ2-5 and V is TRBV7-2; tentatively, D is TRBD2 (5 bases). CDR1 and CDR2 from the germline V gene are SGHTA and FQGNSA. This CDR3 spans 14 amino acids. Trimming stripped 4 bases from V and 0 bases from J, with 9 bases between. CDR3 in DNA: TGTGCCAGCAGCTCCTTAGCGTACCAAGAGACCCAGTACTTC. Translating it yields CASSSLAYQETQYF.

The chain is built from TRBV27 and TRBJ1-1; TRBD1 might be the D (6 bases). Germline V gives CDR1 MNHEY, CDR2 SMNVEV (reference sequence). V was trimmed by 8 bases and J by 0 bases, leaving 19 bases between them. There are 16 residues in the CDR3. DNA of the CDR3: TGTGCCAGCTTATCCTCCAGGGGCCTACTGAACACTGAAGCTTTCTTT. This sequence encodes CASLSSRGLLNTEAFF.

This chain joins TRBV5-6 and TRBJ2-1; 10 nucleotides line up with TRBD2. V trimming: 7 bases; J trimming: 3 bases; junction bases outside the gene matches: 4. The CDR3 consists of 14 residues. Germline lookup yields CDR1 SGHDT and CDR2 YYEEEE. In DNA, the CDR3 is TGTGCCAGCTTTGGACTAGCGGTCTACAATGAGCAGTTCTTC. The encoded protein is CASFGLAVYNEQFF.

The J gene is TRBJ2-7, the V gene TRBV6-1, with 9 bases lining up with TRBD2. The V segment lost 0 bases and the J segment 0 bases; nucleotides outside the gene matches: 0. The CDR3 extends over 15 amino acids. Germline values: CDR1 MNHNS, CDR2 SASEGT. The CDR3 DNA follows: TGTGCCAGCAGTGAAGCGACTAGCGGCTCCTACGAGCAGTACTTC. Residues: CASSEATSGSYEQYF.

This sequence joins TRBV5-1 and TRBJ2-1; 13 positions agree with TRBD2. Germline-derived CDR1 and CDR2 are SGHRS and YFSETQ. The CDR3 spans 16 residues. V gave up 4 bases and J gave up 2 bases; unmatched junction bases: 3. The CDR3 spells CASSLGLAGPYNEQFF. The CDR3 coding sequence is TGCGCCAGCAGCCTGGGACTAGCGGGACCCTACAATGAGCAGTTCTTC.

V usage is TRBV5-6 and J usage is TRBJ2-7, with 9 positions matching TRBD1. Germline trimming cut 4 bases from V and 3 bases from J; bases unmatched to any gene: 5. Looked up from germline, CDR1 is SGHDT and CDR2 is YYEEEE. There are 14 residues in the CDR3. CDR3 sequence (DNA): TGTGCCAGCAGCACGACAGGGGGTAGCTACGAGCAGTACTTC. Its translation: CASSTTGGSYEQYF.

The V and J genes are TRBV7-8 and TRBJ2-7, with 13 bases aligning to TRBD2. The length of the CDR3 is 20 residues. Germline loops: CDR1 SGHVS, CDR2 FQNEAQ. V lost 1 base and J lost 2; bases outside the gene matches: 14. CDR3 bases: TGTGCCAGCAGCTTAGAGGGGACACAACTAGCGGGAGGGTACCCCTACGAGCAGTACTTC. It encodes CASSLEGTQLAGGYPYEQYF.

This chain uses TRBV4-1 with TRBJ1-2; the D is unclear. The CDR3 is 14 residues long. Germline V lookup: CDR1 MGHRA, CDR2 YSYEKL. V dropped 0 bases and J dropped 4 bases, with 9 bases sitting between them. The CDR3 loop is CASSQDAETYGYTF. The CDR3 coding sequence is TGCGCCAGCAGCCAAGATGCGGAGACCTATGGCTACACCTTC.